This T cell receptor beta chain was sequenced during a study of CD8 T cells in Susac syndrome. Reverse transcription used roughly 0.45 to 1 ug RNA and random hexamers. TCR beta CDR3 was amplified by immunoSEQ multiplex PCR. This amplification extended across 54 Vbeta and 13 Jbeta segments. TCRdb passed the immunoSEQ multiplex PCR reads through MiXCR, listing each CDR3 protein once. The top ten hold about 0.071% of the sample, which has about 250,000 distinct CDR3 sequences, 93% seen once. Per germline, CDR1 SGDLS and CDR2 YYNGEE. This CDR3 has 13 amino acids. The V gene lost 0 bases and the J gene lost 6 bases, with 7 bases spanning the gap. CD8+ and CD4+ T cells taken from blood had their TCR beta sequenced. The study used treatment-naive patients who had stable or active relapsing-remitting disease as multiple sclerosis controls. Isolation of CD8+ and CD4+ T cells was performed negatively, whereas enrichment of TEMRA cells was done by FACS.

Input material: CD4+ T cells from PBMCs. This chain connects TRBV9 to TRBJ2-1; D might be TRBD1 (6 bases). The origin of this receptor is a human donor with multiple sclerosis. The CDR3 nucleotides are TGTGCCAGCAGCGTAGACAGGGCCAATGAGCAGTTCTTC. Its translation: CASSVDRANEQFF.